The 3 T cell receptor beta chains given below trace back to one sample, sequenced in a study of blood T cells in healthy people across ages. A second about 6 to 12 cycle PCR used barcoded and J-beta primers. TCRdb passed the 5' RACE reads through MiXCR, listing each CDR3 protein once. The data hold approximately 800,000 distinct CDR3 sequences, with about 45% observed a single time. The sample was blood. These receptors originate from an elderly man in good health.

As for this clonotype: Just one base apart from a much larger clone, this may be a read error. This CDR3 reads CGVEGQGTREQYF. The CDR3 DNA is TGCGGCGTTGAGGGACAGGGGACTCGGGAGCAGTACTTC. The chain recombines TRBV29-1 with TRBJ2-4; TRBD1 matches at 10 bases. This CDR3 spans 13 amino acids. Per germline, CDR1 SQVTM and CDR2 ANQGSEA.

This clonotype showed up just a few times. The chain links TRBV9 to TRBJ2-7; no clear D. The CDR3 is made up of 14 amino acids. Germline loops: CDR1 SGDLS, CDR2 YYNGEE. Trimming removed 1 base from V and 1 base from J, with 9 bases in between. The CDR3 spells CASSVLDTSYEQYF. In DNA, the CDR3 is TGTGCCAGCAGCGTACTCGACACGTCCTACGAGCAGTACTTC.

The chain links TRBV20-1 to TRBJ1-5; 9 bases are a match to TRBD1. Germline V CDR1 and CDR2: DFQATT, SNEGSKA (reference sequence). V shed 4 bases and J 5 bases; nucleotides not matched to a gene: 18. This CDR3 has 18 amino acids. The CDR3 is CSAITGTGSVLGDQPQHF. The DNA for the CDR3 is TGCAGTGCTATCACCGGGACAGGGTCGGTTTTAGGGGATCAGCCCCAGCATTTT.